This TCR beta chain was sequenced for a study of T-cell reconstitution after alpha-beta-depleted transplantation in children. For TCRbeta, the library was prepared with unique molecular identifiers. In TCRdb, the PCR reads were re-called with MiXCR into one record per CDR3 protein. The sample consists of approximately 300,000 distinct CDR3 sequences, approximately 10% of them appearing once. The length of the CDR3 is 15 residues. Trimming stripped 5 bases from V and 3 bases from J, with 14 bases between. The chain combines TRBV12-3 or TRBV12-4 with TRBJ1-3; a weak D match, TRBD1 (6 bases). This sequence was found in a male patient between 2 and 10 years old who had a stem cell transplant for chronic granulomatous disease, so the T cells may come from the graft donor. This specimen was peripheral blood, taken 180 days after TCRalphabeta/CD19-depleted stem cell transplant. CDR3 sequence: CASSPIGGDGNTIYF. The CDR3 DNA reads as TGTGCCAGCAGTCCCATTGGGGGCGATGGAAACACCATATATTTT.